The 10 T cell receptor beta chains listed next were all sequenced from one sample in a study of blood T cell repertoires in COVID-19 (dated by TCRdb to 2020 to 2022). Library generation was performed with the immunoSEQ multiplex PCR assay. TCRdb took over this immuneACCESS table, retaining in-frame rearrangements with V and J assigned. Such tables are incomplete; in checked studies, under half of the missing clones stem from an unresolved V gene, and the remainder is unexplained. Recorded for this sample are over 200,000 clones; less than 90% of them occurred a single time. Jointly, the top ten make up about 6.6% of the sample. The sample taken for sequencing was PBMCs or T cells enriched from blood (not recorded which). Receptors originate from a woman in her thirties or forties who had recovered from COVID-19.

V gene TRBV10-1 combines with J gene TRBJ1-1; no clear D. The CDR3 spans 13 residues. Germline V gives CDR1 WNHNN, CDR2 SYGVQD (reference sequence). The V end was cut by 11 bases, the J end by 10 bases, with 23 bases between. The CDR3: CAFKAPVGESAFF. Written as DNA, the CDR3 is TGCGCCTTTAAAGCGCCCGTCGGGGAGTCAGCTTTCTTT.

This clone has a handful of counts. The V and J genes are TRBV11-3 and TRBJ1-2; 8 bases fit TRBD1. Germline V gene data show CDR1 as SGHNT and CDR2 as YENEEA. Trimming removed 5 bases from V and 3 bases from J; junction bases left unmatched: 8. The CDR3 totals 15 residues. CDR3 sequence (DNA): TGTGCCAGCAGCCCGTTACAGGGGGAGGACTATGGCTACACCTTC. It yields the protein CASSPLQGEDYGYTF.

The chain is built from TRBV5-6 and TRBJ2-7; D possibly corresponds to TRBD2 (5 bases). V gave up 0 bases and J gave up 1 base, with 11 bases separating them. The V gene's germline CDR1 is SGHDT and CDR2 YYEEEE. CDR3 length: 15 amino acids. The CDR3 loop reads CASSLGGIGSYEQYF. In nucleotides, the CDR3 is TGTGCCAGCAGCTTGGGAGGGATCGGATCCTACGAGCAGTACTTC.

V and J are TRBV12-3 or TRBV12-4 and TRBJ2-1; unclear D gene. V was trimmed by 5 bases and J by 7 bases, leaving 12 bases between them. The length of the CDR3 is 13 residues. This chain's CDR3 is CASSLPRWNEQFF. CDR3 sequence (DNA): TGTGCCAGCAGTCTTCCACGGTGGAATGAGCAGTTCTTC.

As regards this clone: In the same sample, other DNA sequences code for this CDR3. The chain couples TRBV5-1 to TRBJ2-1; tentative D call: TRBD1 (5 bases). Germline V CDR1 and CDR2: SGHRS, YFSETQ. V was pared by 1 base and J by 3 bases, with 8 bases between. The CDR3 extends over 14 amino acids. CDR3 loop: CASSLSQGYNEQFF. CDR3 bases: TGCGCCAGCAGCTTGTCGCAGGGCTACAATGAGCAGTTCTTC.

The rearrangement joins TRBV10-3 to TRBJ2-1, with 10 bases that match TRBD2. The germline gives CDR1 ENHRY, CDR2 SYGVKD. The V segment lost 8 bases and the J segment 8 bases; nucleotides outside the gene matches: 6. CDR3 length: 13 amino acids. Here the CDR3 DNA reads TGTGCCATCGAGCGGGAGGGCGTAGATGAGCAGTTCTTC. Protein product: CAIEREGVDEQFF.

This chain joins TRBV19 and TRBJ2-1; 10 nucleotides match TRBD2. Germline CDR1 is LNHDA and CDR2 is SQIVND (reference sequence). CDR3 length equals 15 residues. Trimming cost V 6 bases and J 0 bases; bases outside gene matches: 2. The CDR3 region has the DNA TGTGCCAGTAGGACTAGCGGGTACTCCTACAATGAGCAGTTCTTC. Amino acids: CASRTSGYSYNEQFF.

The chain uses TRBV7-2 and TRBJ1-1, with TRBD1 as a possible D gene (5 bases). CDR3 length: 16 residues. V was cut by 1 base and J by 8 bases, with 20 bases left in between. CDR1 and CDR2 (germline): SGHTA, FQGNSA. In nucleotides, the CDR3 is TGTGCCAGCAGCTTAGGCCCTAACGCTGGTCAGGGAGAAGCTTTCTTT. As protein: CASSLGPNAGQGEAFF. The variable domain in full, with the rest retrieved from reference TRBV7-2 and TRBJ1-1, is GAGVSQSPSNKVTEKGKDVELRCDPISGHTALYWYRQSLGQGLEFLIYFQGNSAPDKSGLPSDRFSAERTGGSVSTLTIQRTQQEDSAVYLCASSLGPNAGQGEAFFGQGTRLTVV.

The chain uses TRBV27 and TRBJ2-4; maybe TRBD2 (6 bases). The CDR3 covers 15 residues. In germline, CDR1 is MNHEY, CDR2 SMNVEV (reference sequence). Deletions cut 5 bases from V and 6 bases from J, with 17 bases between. The CDR3 reads CASSLRTTRGNIQYF. In nucleotides, the CDR3 is TGTGCCAGCAGTCTAAGGACGACGCGGGGAAACATTCAGTACTTC.

The chain has TRBV10-1 and TRBJ2-2, with TRBD1 matching 7 bases. The CDR3 covers 15 residues. J gave up 3 bases and V 5 bases, and 6 bases lay outside the gene matches. Germline V gives CDR1 WNHNN, CDR2 SYGVQD (reference sequence). CDR3 in amino acids: CASSQGQAYTGELFF. In nucleotides, the CDR3 is TGCGCCAGCAGTCAAGGACAGGCGTACACCGGGGAGCTGTTTTTT.